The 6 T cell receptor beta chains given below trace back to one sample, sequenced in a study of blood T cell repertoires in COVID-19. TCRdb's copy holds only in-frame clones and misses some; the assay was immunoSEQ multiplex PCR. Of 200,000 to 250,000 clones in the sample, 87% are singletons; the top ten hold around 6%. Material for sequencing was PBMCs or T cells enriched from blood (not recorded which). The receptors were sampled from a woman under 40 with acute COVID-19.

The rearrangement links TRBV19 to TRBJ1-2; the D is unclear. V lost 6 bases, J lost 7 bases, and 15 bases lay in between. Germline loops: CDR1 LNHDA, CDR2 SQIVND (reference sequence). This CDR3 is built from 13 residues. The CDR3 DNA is TGTGCCAGTAGACCTCCTGGACTGAGTGGCTACACCTTC. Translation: CASRPPGLSGYTF.

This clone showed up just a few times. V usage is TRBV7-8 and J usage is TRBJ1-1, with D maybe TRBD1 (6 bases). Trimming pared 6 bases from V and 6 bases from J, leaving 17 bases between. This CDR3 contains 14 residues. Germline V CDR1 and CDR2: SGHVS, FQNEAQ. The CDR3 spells CASSYRVKWPEAFF. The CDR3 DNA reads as TGTGCCAGCAGTTACAGGGTAAAGTGGCCTGAAGCTTTCTTT. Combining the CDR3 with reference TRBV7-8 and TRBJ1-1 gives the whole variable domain GAGVSQSPRYKVAKRGQDVALRCDPISGHVSLFWYQQALGQGPEFLTYFQNEAQLDKSGLPSDRFFAERPEGSVSTLKIQRTQQEDSAVYLCASSYRVKWPEAFFGQGTRLTVV.

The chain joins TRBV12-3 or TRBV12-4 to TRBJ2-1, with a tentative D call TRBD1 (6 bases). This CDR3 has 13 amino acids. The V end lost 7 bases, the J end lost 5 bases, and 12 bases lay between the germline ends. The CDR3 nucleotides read TGTGCCAGCACTTCAGGGGAAGACAATGAGCAGTTCTTC. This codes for CASTSGEDNEQFF.

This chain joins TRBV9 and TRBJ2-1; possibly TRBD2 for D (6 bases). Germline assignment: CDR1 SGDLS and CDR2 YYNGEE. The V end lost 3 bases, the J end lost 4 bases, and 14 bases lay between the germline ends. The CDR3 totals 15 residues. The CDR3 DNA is TGTGCCAGCAGCGCTCCGGGACTGACATACAATGAGCAGTTCTTC. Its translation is CASSAPGLTYNEQFF. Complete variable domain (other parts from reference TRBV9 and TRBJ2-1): DSGVTQTPKHLITATGQRVTLRCSPRSGDLSVYWYQQSLDQGLQFLIQYYNGEERAKGNILERFSAQQFPDLHSELNLSSLELGDSALYFCASSAPGLTYNEQFFGPGTRLTVL.

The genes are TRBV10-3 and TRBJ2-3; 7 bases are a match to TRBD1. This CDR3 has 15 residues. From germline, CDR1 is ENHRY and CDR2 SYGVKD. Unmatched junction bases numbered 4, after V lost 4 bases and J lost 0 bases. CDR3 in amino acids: CAISGGQSSTDTQYF. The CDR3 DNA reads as TGTGCCATCAGTGGGGGACAGAGTAGCACAGATACGCAGTATTTT.

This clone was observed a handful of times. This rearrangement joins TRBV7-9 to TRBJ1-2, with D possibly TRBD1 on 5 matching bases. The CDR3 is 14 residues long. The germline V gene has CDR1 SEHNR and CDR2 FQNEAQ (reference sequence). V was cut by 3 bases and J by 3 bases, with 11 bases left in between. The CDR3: CASSLLRVDYGYTF. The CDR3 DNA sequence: TGTGCCAGCAGCTTGCTCAGGGTGGACTATGGCTACACCTTC.